This entry features one T cell receptor (beta chain) sequence. Generated by immunoSEQ multiplex PCR, the TCRdb table keeps only in-frame clones and is missing some. Here the sample spans about 53,000 clones, 90% to 95% being singletons. The data stem from a study of blood T cell repertoires in COVID-19. Sequencing used peripheral blood. The source of this sequence is a human donor in a cohort sampled during active COVID-19.

For the CDR3, the DNA is TGTGCCAGCAGCGTAGTAGGTAGCGGGAGTGAGACCCAGTACTTC. This sequence encodes CASSVVGSGSETQYF. This chain joins TRBV9 and TRBJ2-5; 9 bases are shared with TRBD2. CDR1 is SGDLS, CDR2 YYNGEE, per germline. This CDR3 spans 15 amino acids. Trimming removed 0 bases from V and 5 bases from J; junction bases left unmatched: 5.